The 22 T cell receptor beta chains below were found in one sample sequenced in a study of cytomegalovirus exposure and HLA in healthy donors. PCR was performed using 60 Vbeta and 13 Jbeta primers. Assay: immunoSEQ multiplex PCR; the TCRdb copy retains only in-frame clones and omits some. The data show 120,000 or so clones, with approximately 10% seen just once and around 5% held by the top ten. The sequenced sample consisted of PBMCs. Receptors originate from a young woman in good health and CMV-seropositive.

The CDR3 sequence: CASSLGVWETQYF. The CDR3 region has the DNA TGTGCCAGCAGCTTGGGAGTATGGGAGACCCAGTACTTC. The V gene is TRBV5-8, the J gene TRBJ2-5; D is unresolved. From germline, CDR1 is SGHTS and CDR2 YDEGEE. There are 13 residues in the CDR3. V shed 0 bases and J shed 5 bases, with 8 bases lying between them.

This clone occurred a few times. V is TRBV29-1 and J is TRBJ1-2; 12 nucleotides agree with TRBD1. The germline V gene encodes CDR1 SQVTM and CDR2 ANQGSEA. Unmatched junction bases numbered 5, after V lost 8 bases and J lost 4 bases. CDR3 length: 13 residues. CDR3 region: CSSWDRGPYGYTF. The CDR3 nucleotides read TGCAGCTCCTGGGACAGGGGGCCCTATGGCTACACCTTC.

This chain joins TRBV28 and TRBJ2-7, with D possibly matching TRBD2 (5 bases). Germline CDR1 is MDHEN and CDR2 is SYDVKM. This CDR3 contains 13 residues. With 7 bases removed from V and 3 bases from J, the gap between germline ends came to 13 bases. CDR3 sequence (DNA): TGTGCCAGCACCCCCAGTGGGAGCTACGAGCAGTACTTC. This sequence encodes CASTPSGSYEQYF.

In its sample, this clone was seen a few times. This chain uses TRBV4-1 with TRBJ1-4; 7 nucleotides match TRBD1. The V segment lost 4 bases and the J segment 8 bases; nucleotides outside the gene matches: 10. The CDR3 has 15 residues. Germline values: CDR1 MGHRA, CDR2 YSYEKL. The CDR3 protein is CASSPLDRAGEKLFF. Written as DNA, the CDR3 is TGCGCCAGCAGCCCTCTCGACAGGGCGGGAGAAAAACTGTTTTTT.

This clone was recorded a few times. The chain uses TRBV5-1 and TRBJ1-2, with TRBD1 as a possible D gene (6 bases). This CDR3 is 12 amino acids long. The germline V and J ends were trimmed by 8 bases and 7 bases, with 15 bases remaining between them. CDR1 is SGHRS and CDR2 is YFSETQ in the germline V gene. CDR3: CASSGAEGGYTF. The CDR3 coding sequence is TGCGCCAGTTCAGGGGCCGAAGGTGGCTACACCTTC.

V and J are TRBV5-1 and TRBJ2-6; TRBD1 might be the D (5 bases). The V and J ends lost 3 bases and 0 bases respectively, with 7 bases between them. The CDR3 totals 15 residues. Germline CDR1 SGHRS, CDR2 YFSETQ. CDR3 coding DNA: TGCGCCAGCAGCTACGACAGCTCTGGGGCCAACGTCCTGACTTTC. Its protein is CASSYDSSGANVLTF.

This clone appeared a few times. The chain combines TRBV5-1 with TRBJ1-1; D is possibly TRBD1 (6 bases). V lost 0 bases, J lost 6 bases, and 15 bases lay in between. Germline lookup yields CDR1 SGHRS and CDR2 YFSETQ. CDR3 length equals 15 residues. Here the CDR3 DNA reads TGCGCCAGCAGCTTGGTATGGGGGGGCTTCGCTGAAGCTTTCTTT. This encodes CASSLVWGGFAEAFF.

This chain connects TRBV4-1 to TRBJ2-1; TRBD2 agrees at 7 bases. The CDR3 has 17 amino acids. CDR1 is MGHRA and CDR2 is YSYEKL in the germline V gene. V shed 5 bases, J shed 3 bases, and the junction held 13 bases outside the gene matches. CDR3 in amino acids: CASSSNQLARDYNEQFF. CDR3 sequence (DNA): TGCGCCAGCAGCTCAAATCAACTAGCGAGAGACTACAATGAGCAGTTCTTC.

The rearrangement joins TRBV9 to TRBJ2-7, with 10 bases matching TRBD2. This CDR3 region has 15 residues. Trimming took 3 bases from V and 2 from J; bases not matched to a gene: 5. Per the germline V gene, CDR1 is SGDLS and CDR2 is YYNGEE. The CDR3 is CASSAGTSVTYEQYF. Here the CDR3 DNA reads TGTGCCAGCAGCGCAGGGACTAGCGTCACCTACGAGCAGTACTTC.

Only a few counts were recorded for this clone. The rearrangement joins TRBV6-1 to TRBJ1-3; D not resolved. V lost 3 bases, J lost 0 bases, and 3 bases lay in between. The CDR3 is made up of 13 amino acids. The germline CDR1 and CDR2 sequences are MNHNS and SASEGT. CDR3 nucleotide sequence: TGTGCCAGCAGTGACAGCTCTGGAAACACCATATATTTT. It is translated as CASSDSSGNTIYF.

In its sample, this clone was seen a few times. The chain links TRBV14 to TRBJ2-3; perhaps TRBD1 as D (5 bases). Germline values: CDR1 SGHDN, CDR2 FVKESK. The CDR3 is 15 amino acids. Deletions cut 11 bases from V and 2 bases from J, with 20 bases between. In DNA form, the CDR3 reads TGTGCCTCCGGCGCCAAGGGGTACACCACAGATACGCAGTATTTT. This encodes CASGAKGYTTDTQYF.

The chain is built from TRBV15 and TRBJ2-5, with D tentatively TRBD2 (5 bases). Trimming left V 5 bases short and J 7 bases short, with 23 bases between. The CDR3 sequence is 16 residues long. Germline lookup yields CDR1 LNHNV and CDR2 YYDKDF (reference sequence). CDR3 protein: CATSWTSDRSLGTQYF. The CDR3 nucleotides read TGTGCCACCAGCTGGACTTCGGATAGGTCGTTGGGGACCCAGTACTTC.

The chain couples TRBV28 to TRBJ1-2; no clear D. Trimming stripped 4 bases from V and 7 bases from J, with 10 bases between. Germline CDR1 MDHEN, CDR2 SYDVKM. This CDR3 comprises 12 residues. This chain's CDR3 is CASSSTRGGYTF. For the CDR3, the DNA is TGTGCCAGCAGTTCCACCCGGGGTGGCTACACCTTC.

The V gene is TRBV18, the J gene TRBJ1-2, with D maybe TRBD1 (6 bases). This CDR3 comprises 15 residues. The germline V and J ends were trimmed by 6 bases and 0 bases, with 14 bases remaining between them. CDR1 is KGHSH and CDR2 is LQKENI in the germline V gene. The CDR3 loop is CASSSTGLANYGYTF. The CDR3 coding sequence is TGTGCCAGCTCGTCTACAGGGCTTGCTAACTATGGCTACACCTTC.

This clone was counted a few times. This chain joins TRBV11-2 and TRBJ2-7, with TRBD1 matching 9 bases. V shed 6 bases, J shed 6 bases, and the junction held 12 bases outside the gene matches. In germline, CDR1 is SGHAT, CDR2 FQNNGV. This CDR3 region has 15 residues. The CDR3, as DNA: TGTGCCAGCAGTCGAAACAGGGGGCGGGGGTCCGAGCAGTACTTC. Translated: CASSRNRGRGSEQYF. The full variable domain, in which reference TRBV11-2 and TRBJ2-7 provide the parts outside the CDR3, is EAGVAQSPRYKIIEKRQSVAFWCNPISGHATLYWYQQILGQGPKLLIQFQNNGVVDDSQLPKDRFSAERLKGVDSTLKIQPAKLEDSAVYLCASSRNRGRGSEQYFGPGTRLTVT.

This clone was seen only a few times. This sequence joins TRBV27 and TRBJ2-3; 13 bases line up with TRBD2. The germline gives CDR1 MNHEY, CDR2 SMNVEV (reference sequence). This CDR3 spans 18 amino acids. The V gene end was trimmed by 5 bases and the J gene end by 1 base; junction bases not matched to a gene: 9. The CDR3 bases are TGTGCCAGCAGTCCCCGACTAGCGGGAGGATATGGCACAGATACGCAGTATTTT. This encodes CASSPRLAGGYGTDTQYF.

The V gene is TRBV7-9, the J gene TRBJ2-1; no clear D gene. CDR1 SEHNR and CDR2 FQNEAQ come from the germline V gene (reference sequence). V gave up 1 base and J gave up 0 bases, with 7 bases separating them. This CDR3 region has 15 residues. The CDR3 nucleotides are TGTGCCAGCAGCTTAGAACTAATCTCCTACAATGAGCAGTTCTTC. This sequence encodes CASSLELISYNEQFF.

This clone was seen a handful of times. This CDR3 is CASSVGDWVSYEQYF. For the CDR3, the DNA is TGTGCCAGCAGCGTAGGGGACTGGGTCTCCTACGAGCAGTACTTC. This sequence joins TRBV9 and TRBJ2-7; a possible D gene is TRBD2 (6 bases). There are 15 residues in the CDR3. Trimming stripped 0 bases from V and 0 bases from J, with 10 bases between. Germline V CDR1 and CDR2: SGDLS, YYNGEE. Full variable domain (missing parts from reference TRBV9 and TRBJ2-7): DSGVTQTPKHLITATGQRVTLRCSPRSGDLSVYWYQQSLDQGLQFLIQYYNGEERAKGNILERFSAQQFPDLHSELNLSSLELGDSALYFCASSVGDWVSYEQYFGPGTRLTVT.

This chain uses TRBV27 with TRBJ1-2, with 7 bases identical to TRBD1. CDR3 length: 15 residues. After removal of 3 bases from V and 4 bases from J, the junction contained 8 bases not matched to a gene. Germline assignment: CDR1 MNHEY and CDR2 SMNVEV (reference sequence). DNA of the CDR3: TGTGCCAGCAGTTTGTCGGGACAGCAGGCCTATGGCTACACCTTC. It specifies CASSLSGQQAYGYTF.

This chain's CDR3 is CASNFRVNTEAFF. The DNA for the CDR3 is TGTGCCAGCAACTTCAGGGTGAACACTGAAGCTTTCTTT. The genes are TRBV11-3 and TRBJ1-1, with a possible D match to TRBD1 (5 bases). The CDR3 has 13 residues. V lost 7 bases, J lost 0 bases, and 9 bases lay in between. Germline CDR1 is SGHNT and CDR2 is YENEEA. Full variable domain (missing parts from reference TRBV11-3 and TRBJ1-1): EAGVVQSPRYKIIEKKQPVAFWCNPISGHNTLYWYLQNLGQGPELLIRYENEEAVDDSQLPKDRFSAERLKGVDSTLKIQPAELGDSAVYLCASNFRVNTEAFFGQGTRLTVV.

In this sample, this clone turned up a few times. The genes are TRBV4-1 and TRBJ1-4; TRBD1 aligns across 10 bases. Looked up from germline, CDR1 is MGHRA and CDR2 is YSYEKL. Trimming cost V 5 bases and J 3 bases; bases outside gene matches: 3. The CDR3 covers 15 residues. DNA of the CDR3: TGCGCCAGCAGCTGGACAGGGGGATCTAATGAAAAACTGTTTTTT. Protein sequence: CASSWTGGSNEKLFF.

The rearrangement uses TRBV2 and TRBJ2-1, with 9 bases aligning to TRBD2. V was pared by 6 bases and J by 4 bases, with 7 bases of the junction left unmatched. The length of the CDR3 is 15 residues. The germline gives CDR1 SNHLY, CDR2 FYNNEI. CDR3 sequence reads: CASSRSGSFYNEQFF. In nucleotides, the CDR3 is TGTGCCAGCAGCCGTAGCGGGAGTTTTTACAATGAGCAGTTCTTC.